Below are 15 T cell receptor beta chains sequenced from a single sample in a study of shared clonotypes between healthy human individuals. Naive CD8 cells were CD45RO-negative, positively selected for CCR7, excluding terminally differentiated effector memory CD45RA+ cells. This table comes from immunoSEQ multiplex PCR, and its TCRdb copy is limited to in-frame clones, with some not included. The data show 1.5 million to 2.5 million clones, about 95% seen once. Material: naive CD8+ T cells sorted from blood. The receptors were sampled from a man between 18 and 29 years old in good health.

The V and J genes are TRBV15 and TRBJ1-5; D unclear. Trimming removed 1 base at V and 6 bases at J, with 13 bases between. There are 15 residues in the CDR3. CDR1 is LNHNV and CDR2 is YYDKDF in the germline V gene (reference sequence). CDR3 in DNA: TGTGCCACCAGCAGAGTATGGGAGGGAGGTCAGCCCCAGCATTTT. It encodes CATSRVWEGGQPQHF. Using reference TRBV15 and TRBJ1-5 for the parts outside the CDR3, the full variable domain is DAMVIQNPRYQVTQFGKPVTLSCSQTLNHNVMYWYQQKSSQAPKLLFHYYDKDFNNEADTPDNFQSRRPNTSFCFLDIRSPGLGDTAMYLCATSRVWEGGQPQHFGDGTRLSIL.

In regard to this clone: Different DNA sequences within this sample yield the same CDR3. The chain joins TRBV5-1 to TRBJ2-7; D gene unclear. The germline CDR1 and CDR2 sequences are SGHRS and YFSETQ. CDR3 length equals 13 residues. Trimming took 0 bases from V and 2 from J, leaving 6 bases between them. In DNA form, the CDR3 reads TGCGCCAGCAGCTTGGACGGTGCCTACGAGCAGTACTTC. It is translated as CASSLDGAYEQYF.

The chain recombines TRBV4-3 with TRBJ2-7; D uncertain. This CDR3 spans 15 amino acids. Germline CDR1 LGHNA, CDR2 YSLEER. V was clipped by 0 bases and J by 4 bases, with 13 bases between them. Here the CDR3 DNA reads TGCGCCAGCAGCCAAGATCAAGCCCCAGAATACGAGCAGTACTTC. Translated, it gives CASSQDQAPEYEQYF.

About this clone itself: Other DNA variants within this sample encode the same CDR3. The chain is built from TRBV11-2 and TRBJ2-1; 7 bases are shared with TRBD2. The V gene end was trimmed by 3 bases and the J gene end by 0 bases; junction bases not matched to a gene: 5. The CDR3 runs 16 residues. Germline CDR1 SGHAT, CDR2 FQNNGV. DNA for the CDR3: TGTGCCAGCAGCTTGGGCGGGGGAAGCTCCTACAATGAGCAGTTCTTC. Translation gives CASSLGGGSSYNEQFF.

This clone was counted once. The chain links TRBV9 to TRBJ2-1, with TRBD2 matching over 12 bases. Trimming took 6 bases from V and 7 from J; bases not matched to a gene: 8. CDR3 size: 15 residues. Germline V lookup: CDR1 SGDLS, CDR2 YYNGEE. The CDR3 DNA reads TGTGCCAGCACCTCCTCCGGGACTAGCGGGAATGAGCAGTTCTTC. Translation gives CASTSSGTSGNEQFF.

The V and J genes are TRBV30 and TRBJ2-3; 16 bases fit TRBD2. This CDR3 comprises 17 residues. V gave up 3 bases and J gave up 5 bases; unmatched junction bases: 8. Germline CDR1 reads GTSNPN; CDR2 reads SVGIG (reference sequence). As DNA, the CDR3 is TGTGCCTGGAGCCCGGGACTAGCGGGGGGGCAAGGAGATACGCAGTATTTT. This codes for CAWSPGLAGGQGDTQYF.

The rearrangement links TRBV19 to TRBJ2-7, with D maybe TRBD2 (5 bases). Germline CDR1 is LNHDA and CDR2 is SQIVND (reference sequence). The V and J ends lost 3 bases and 5 bases respectively, with 11 bases between them. The CDR3 consists of 13 residues. The CDR3 DNA is TGTGCCAGTAGTATTTCCGAGGGAAACGAGCAGTACTTC. Translating it yields CASSISEGNEQYF.

The CDR3 nucleotides are TGCGCCAGCAGTGATGCAGGAAACTATGGCTACACCTTC. This sequence encodes CASSDAGNYGYTF. The rearrangement joins TRBV10-2 to TRBJ1-2; D not certain. This CDR3 has 13 residues. Trimming removed 3 bases from V and 2 bases from J, with 7 bases in between. Germline V gene sequence: CDR1 WSHSY, CDR2 SAAADI.

As to this clone: In the same sample, other DNA sequences code for this CDR3. The V and J genes are TRBV27 and TRBJ2-1; 7 nucleotides match TRBD1. The CDR3 has 13 amino acids. Germline assignment: CDR1 MNHEY and CDR2 SMNVEV (reference sequence). The V gene end was trimmed by 5 bases and the J gene end by 5 bases; junction bases not matched to a gene: 3. CDR3 residues: CASSPGTDNEQFF. The CDR3 region has the DNA TGTGCCAGCAGTCCGGGGACAGACAATGAGCAGTTCTTC.

V gene TRBV12-2 combines with J gene TRBJ1-2; the table's D call TRBD1 went unverified against the DNA. TRBV12-2 corresponds to a pseudogene. This CDR3 is 16 amino acids long. The CDR3 sequence is CASQEGTVFVDYGYTF. CDR3 nucleotides: TGTGCAAGTCAGGAGGGGACAGTCTTCGTGGATTATGGCTACACCTTC.

The chain uses TRBV13 and TRBJ1-6; TRBD1 aligns across 8 bases. The junction had 7 bases not matched to a gene; V was cut back by 5 bases and J by 10 bases. The CDR3 is 14 amino acids. Germline V gene lookup returns CDR1 PRHDT and CDR2 FYEKMQ (reference sequence). As DNA, the CDR3 is TGTGCCAGCAGCAACGGACAGGGCCGATCACCCCTCCACTTT. This sequence encodes CASSNGQGRSPLHF. The complete variable domain, with remaining parts taken from reference TRBV13 and TRBJ1-6, reads AAGVIQSPRHLIKEKRETATLKCYPIPRHDTVYWYQQGPGQDPQFLISFYEKMQSDKGSIPDRFSAQQFSDYHSELNMSSLELGDSALYFCASSNGQGRSPLHFGNGTRLTVT.

This chain connects TRBV7-9 to TRBJ2-7, with 9 bases fitting TRBD1. The ends lost 4 bases at V and 4 bases at J; junction bases unmatched: 11. CDR1 and CDR2 from the germline V gene are SEHNR and FQNEAQ (reference sequence). The CDR3 spans 16 residues. The CDR3 protein is CASSSRYTGGGYEQYF. CDR3 bases: TGTGCCAGCAGCTCCCGATATACAGGGGGCGGGTACGAGCAGTACTTC.

The chain is built from TRBV6-5 and TRBJ2-1, with D hard to call. V lost 4 bases and J 2 bases, leaving 9 bases between the germline ends. The germline gives CDR1 MNHEY, CDR2 SVGAGI. The CDR3 contains 14 residues. The CDR3 reads CASSSPRAYNEQFF. CDR3 DNA: TGTGCCAGCAGTTCCCCCCGGGCCTACAATGAGCAGTTCTTC.

The table lists this clone with a count of one. This rearrangement joins TRBV7-6 to TRBJ2-1, with TRBD2 matching over 9 bases. Germline-derived CDR1 and CDR2 are SGHVS and FNYEAQ. The CDR3 is 18 residues long. V dropped 0 bases and J dropped 1; count of bases not matched to a gene: 7. CDR3 coding DNA: TGTGCCAGCAGCTTAGCGGGGAGTAGCGGGGGATCCTACAATGAGCAGTTCTTC. Translation: CASSLAGSSGGSYNEQFF.

This sequence joins TRBV7-6 and TRBJ1-6, with TRBD1 matching 7 bases. V lost 1 base and J lost 3; bases outside the gene matches: 9. Germline assignment: CDR1 SGHVS and CDR2 FNYEAQ. This CDR3 contains 18 residues. For the CDR3, the DNA is TGTGCCAGCAGCTTAGGACGACAGGGCTTGAACTATAATTCACCCCTCCACTTT. It specifies CASSLGRQGLNYNSPLHF.